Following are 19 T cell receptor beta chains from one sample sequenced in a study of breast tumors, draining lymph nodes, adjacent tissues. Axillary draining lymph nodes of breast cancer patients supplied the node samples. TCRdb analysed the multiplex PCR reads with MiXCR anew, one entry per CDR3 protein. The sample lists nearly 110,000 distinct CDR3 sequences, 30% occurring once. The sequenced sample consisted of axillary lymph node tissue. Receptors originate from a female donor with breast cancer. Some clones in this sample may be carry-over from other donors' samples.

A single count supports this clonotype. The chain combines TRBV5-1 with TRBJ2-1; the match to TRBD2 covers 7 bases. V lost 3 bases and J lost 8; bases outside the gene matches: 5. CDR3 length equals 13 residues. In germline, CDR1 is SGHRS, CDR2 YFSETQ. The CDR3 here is CASSSQGRDEQFF. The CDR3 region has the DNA TGCGCCAGCAGCTCTCAAGGGAGGGATGAGCAGTTCTTC.

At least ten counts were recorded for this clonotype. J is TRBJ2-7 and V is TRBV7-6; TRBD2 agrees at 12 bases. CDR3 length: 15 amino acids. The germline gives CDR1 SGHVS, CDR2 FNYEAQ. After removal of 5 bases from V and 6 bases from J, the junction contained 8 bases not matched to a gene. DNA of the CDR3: TGTGCCAGCAGCCCTCCGGGACTAGCGGGTGCCGAGCAGTACTTC. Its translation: CASSPPGLAGAEQYF.

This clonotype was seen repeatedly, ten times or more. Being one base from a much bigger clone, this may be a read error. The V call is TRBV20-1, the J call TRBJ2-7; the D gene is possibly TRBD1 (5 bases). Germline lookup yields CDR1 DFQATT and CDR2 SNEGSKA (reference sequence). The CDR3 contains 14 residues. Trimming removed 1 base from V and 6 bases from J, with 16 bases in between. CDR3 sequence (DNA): TGCAGTGCTAGAGGGAAGCAGGGTCTCTCCGAGCAGTACTTC. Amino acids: CSARGKQGLSEQYF.

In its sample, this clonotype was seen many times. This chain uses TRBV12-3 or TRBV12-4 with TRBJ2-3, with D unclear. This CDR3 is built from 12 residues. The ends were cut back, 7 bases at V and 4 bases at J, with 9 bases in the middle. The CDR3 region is CASKSAADTQYF. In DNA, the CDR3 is TGTGCCAGCAAATCTGCGGCAGATACGCAGTATTTT.

CDR3 bases: TGTGCCAGCAGAGCCCCGGGACAGGGCTACGAGCAGTATTTT. Its protein is CASRAPGQGYEQYF. The chain is built from TRBV6-6 and TRBJ2-3; 9 bases are a match to TRBD1. The CDR3 runs 14 residues. Trimming took 6 bases from V and 11 from J; bases not matched to a gene: 12. Germline-derived CDR1 and CDR2 are MNHNY and SVGAGI (reference sequence).

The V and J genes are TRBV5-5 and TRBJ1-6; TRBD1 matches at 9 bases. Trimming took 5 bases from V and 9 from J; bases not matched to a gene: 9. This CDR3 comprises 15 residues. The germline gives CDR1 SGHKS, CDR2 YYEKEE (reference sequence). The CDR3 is CASSSTGTGSSPLHF. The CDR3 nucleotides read TGTGCCAGCAGTTCCACCGGGACAGGGAGTTCACCCCTCCACTTT.

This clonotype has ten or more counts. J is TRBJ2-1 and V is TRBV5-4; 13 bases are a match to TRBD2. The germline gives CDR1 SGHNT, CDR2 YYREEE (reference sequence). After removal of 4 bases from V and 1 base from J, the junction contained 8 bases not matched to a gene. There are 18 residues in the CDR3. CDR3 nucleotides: TGTGCCAGCAGCGCGGGACTAGCGGGAACCCCTTCCTACAATGAGCAGTTCTTC. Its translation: CASSAGLAGTPSYNEQFF.

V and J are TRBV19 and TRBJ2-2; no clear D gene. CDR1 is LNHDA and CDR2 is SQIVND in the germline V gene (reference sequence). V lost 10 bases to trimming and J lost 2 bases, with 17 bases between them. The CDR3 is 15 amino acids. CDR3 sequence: CAKALTATNTGELFF. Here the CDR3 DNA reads TGTGCCAAGGCCCTAACGGCTACAAACACCGGGGAGCTGTTTTTT. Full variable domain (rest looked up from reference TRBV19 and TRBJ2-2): DGGITQSPKYLFRKEGQNVTLSCEQNLNHDAMYWYRQDPGQGLRLIYYSQIVNDFQKGDIAEGYSVSREKKESFPLTVTSAQKNPTAFYLCAKALTATNTGELFFGEGSRLTVL.

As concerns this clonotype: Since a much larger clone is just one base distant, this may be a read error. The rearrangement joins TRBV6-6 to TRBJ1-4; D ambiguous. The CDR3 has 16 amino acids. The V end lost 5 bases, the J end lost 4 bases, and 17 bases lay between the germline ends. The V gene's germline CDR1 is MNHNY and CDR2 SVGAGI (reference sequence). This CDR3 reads CASSHGQTTRNEKLFF. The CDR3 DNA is TGTGCCAGCAGTCACGGTCAGACGACGCGTAATGAAAAACTGTTTTTT.

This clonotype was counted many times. CDR3 DNA sequence: TGCAGTGCGACAGACAGGGGTCGGTACGAGCAGTACTTC. Encoded protein: CSATDRGRYEQYF. V is TRBV20-1 and J is TRBJ2-7, with 8 bases matching TRBD1. CDR3 length: 13 residues. J lost 4 bases, V lost 6 bases, and 8 bases had no gene match. The V gene's germline CDR1 is DFQATT and CDR2 SNEGSKA (reference sequence).

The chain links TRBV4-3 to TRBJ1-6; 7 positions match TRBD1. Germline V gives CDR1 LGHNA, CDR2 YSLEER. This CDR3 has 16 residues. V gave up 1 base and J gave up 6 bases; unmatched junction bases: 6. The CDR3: CASSQGLEGANSPLHF. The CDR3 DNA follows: TGCGCCAGCAGCCAAGGGCTGGAGGGGGCTAATTCACCCCTCCACTTT.

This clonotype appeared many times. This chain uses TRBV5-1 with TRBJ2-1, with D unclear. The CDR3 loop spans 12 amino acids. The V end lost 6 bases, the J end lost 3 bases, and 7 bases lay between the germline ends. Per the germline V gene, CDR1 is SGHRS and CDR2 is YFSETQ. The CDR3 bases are TGCGCCAGCAAGTCGTACTACAATGAGCAGTTCTTC. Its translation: CASKSYYNEQFF. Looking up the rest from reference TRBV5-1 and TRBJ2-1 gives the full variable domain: KAGVTQTPRYLIKTRGQQVTLSCSPISGHRSVSWYQQTPGQGLQFLFEYFSETQRNKGNFPGRFSGRQFSNSRSEMNVSTLELGDSALYLCASKSYYNEQFFGPGTRLTVL.

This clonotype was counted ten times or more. This CDR3 reads CASSVLANTDTQYF. CDR3 nucleotide sequence: TGTGCCAGCAGTGTCCTAGCTAACACAGATACGCAGTATTTT. The rearrangement links TRBV6-1 to TRBJ2-3, with a tentative D call TRBD2 (5 bases). Germline V CDR1 and CDR2: MNHNS, SASEGT. Trimming shortened V by 4 bases and J by 2 bases, and 10 bases separated the two germline ends. The CDR3 runs 14 residues.

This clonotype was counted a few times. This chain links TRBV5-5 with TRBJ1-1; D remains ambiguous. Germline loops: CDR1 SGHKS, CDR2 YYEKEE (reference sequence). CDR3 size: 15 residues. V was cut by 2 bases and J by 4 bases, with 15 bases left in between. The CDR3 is CASSFQVQLGTEAFF. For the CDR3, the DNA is TGTGCCAGCAGCTTTCAGGTCCAACTCGGCACTGAAGCTTTCTTT.

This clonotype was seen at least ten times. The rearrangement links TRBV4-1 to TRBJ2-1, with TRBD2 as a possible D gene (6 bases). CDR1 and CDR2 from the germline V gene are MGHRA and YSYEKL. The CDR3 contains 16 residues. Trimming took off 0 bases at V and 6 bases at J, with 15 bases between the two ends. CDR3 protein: CASSQEDYGHSNEQFF. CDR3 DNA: TGCGCCAGCAGCCAAGAGGACTATGGGCATAGCAATGAGCAGTTCTTC.

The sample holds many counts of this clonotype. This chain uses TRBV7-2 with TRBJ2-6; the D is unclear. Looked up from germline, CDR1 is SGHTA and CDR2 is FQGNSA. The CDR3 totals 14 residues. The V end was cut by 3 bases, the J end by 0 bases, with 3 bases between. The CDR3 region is CASSLGSGANVLTF. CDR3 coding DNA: TGTGCCAGCAGCTTGGGCTCTGGGGCCAACGTCCTGACTTTC.

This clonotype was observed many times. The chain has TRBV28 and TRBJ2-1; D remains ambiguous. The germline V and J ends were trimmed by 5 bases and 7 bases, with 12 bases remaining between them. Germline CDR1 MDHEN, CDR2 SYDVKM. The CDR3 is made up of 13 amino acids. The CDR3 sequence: CASSPRNTNEQFF. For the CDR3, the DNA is TGTGCCAGCAGTCCTAGAAACACGAATGAGCAGTTCTTC.

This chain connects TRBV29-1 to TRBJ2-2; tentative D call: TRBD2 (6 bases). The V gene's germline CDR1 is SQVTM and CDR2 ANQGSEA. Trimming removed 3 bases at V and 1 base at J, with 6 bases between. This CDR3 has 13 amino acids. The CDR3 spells CSVEGGNTGELFF. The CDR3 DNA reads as TGCAGCGTTGAGGGGGGGAACACCGGGGAGCTGTTTTTT.

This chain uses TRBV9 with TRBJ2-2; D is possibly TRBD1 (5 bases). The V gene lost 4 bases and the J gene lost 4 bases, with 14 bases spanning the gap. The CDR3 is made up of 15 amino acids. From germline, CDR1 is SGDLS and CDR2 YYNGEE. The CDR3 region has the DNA TGTGCCAGCAGCTTAGAGGTGGGGCGCACCGGGGAGCTGTTTTTT. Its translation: CASSLEVGRTGELFF.